This TCR beta chain was sequenced for a study of T cell repertoires in cytomegalovirus infection. Study summary: Public TCR beta signatures indicated both CMV infection and matching HLA type. Broader study findings: Adding up the frequency of public TCR beta families identified people who carried CMV plus the relevant HLA. Across the ex vivo response, the dominant clonotypes were HLA-C-restricted CMV-specific TCR beta clonotypes.

J lost 0 bases, V lost 5 bases, and 6 bases had no gene match. The CDR3 runs to 18 residues. Per germline, CDR1 SGHAT and CDR2 FQNNGV. In the case of this clonotype: Its antigen remains unknown.

Each CDR3 protein is one row after TCRdb ran MiXCR on the reads. The sample consists of 100,000 to 150,000 distinct CDR3 sequences, around 25% of them appearing once. The TCR sequence derives from a human donor in good health (CMV status not recorded). Some clones in this sample may be carry-over from other donors' samples. The sample taken for sequencing was PBMCs, sequenced either directly or after in vitro stimulation (not recorded which). The V gene is TRBV11-2, the J gene TRBJ2-4; 14 nucleotides line up with TRBD2. The CDR3 DNA follows: TGTGCCAGCAGCCCGGGACTAGCGGGGGCCCTAGCCAAAAACATTCAGTACTTC. Residues: CASSPGLAGALAKNIQYF.